The rows below give T cell receptor beta chains drawn from one sample of a study of metastatic and nonmetastatic thyroid tumors. TCRdb used MiXCR to call clones anew from the PCR reads. The sample has about 15,000 clones, 27% seen once. The sample taken for sequencing was adjacent normal tissue. The receptor set was obtained from a female donor with papillary thyroid cancer or a benign thyroid nodule (not recorded which). Some clones in this sample may be carry-over from other donors' samples. CDR3s include the opening cysteine and the closing phenylalanine or tryptophan. D genes are given only for firm matches. The size entry is marked missing in some rows and otherwise reads once, few, many or a size class.

>TRBJ1-2|-|-|TRBV6-5
CASSYSAGGTYGYTF
TGTGCCAGCAGTTACTCGGCAGGTGGGACCTATGGCTACACCTTC
>TRBJ1-4|-|TRBD1|TRBV27
CASSLWGTVGKLFF
TGTGCCAGCAGTTTGTGGGGGACAGTGGGAAAACTGTTTTTT
>TRBJ1-6|few|-|TRBV15
CATSRAGNNSPLHF
TGTGCCACCAGCAGAGCAGGAAATAATTCACCCCTCCACTTT
>TRBJ2-7|few|-|TRBV28
CASTTTGSRSYEQYF
TGTGCCAGCACCACCACAGGTAGCAGATCCTACGAGCAGTACTTC
>TRBJ1-3|few|TRBD1|TRBV7-2
CASSLTGGGNTIYF
TGTGCCAGCAGCTTAACAGGGGGGGGAAACACCATATATTTT
>TRBJ1-2|-|TRBD1|TRBV4-1
CASSLVGTGTVYGYTF
TGCGCCAGCAGCCTGGTAGGGACAGGGACCGTATATGGCTACACCTTC
>TRBJ2-7|few|-|TRBV6-2/TRBV6-3
CASTQGDLGAYGQYF
TGTGCCAGCACTCAGGGGGACTTGGGAGCCTACGGGCAGTACTTC
>TRBJ2-2|-|TRBD2|TRBV9
CASSVVPGGGELFF
TGTGCCAGCAGCGTAGTTCCGGGAGGCGGGGAGCTGTTTTTT
>TRBJ2-7|-|TRBD1|TRBV6-1
CASSDDRGSYEQYF
TGTGCCAGCAGTGATGACAGGGGGAGCTACGAGCAGTACTTC
>TRBJ1-1|many|TRBD1|TRBV7-3
CASSLTGTDEAFF
TGTGCCAGCAGCTTAACGGGGACAGATGAAGCTTTCTTT
>TRBJ2-1|medium-sized|-|TRBV20-1
CSARDPAMGENNEQFF
TGCAGTGCTAGAGACCCCGCGATGGGGGAGAACAATGAGCAGTTCTTC
>TRBJ2-7|few|-|TRBV6-1
CASSECTPPSSYEQYF
TGTGCCAGCAGTGAATGTACTCCGCCGAGCTCCTACGAGCAGTACTTC
>TRBJ1-6|many|-|TRBV6-5
CASSYQGFHNSPLHF
TGTGCCAGCAGTTACCAGGGTTTCCATAATTCACCCCTCCACTTT
>TRBJ1-1|few|-|TRBV12-3/TRBV12-4
CASSLDTKSEAFF
TGTGCCAGCAGTTTAGATACGAAGTCTGAAGCTTTCTTT
>TRBJ2-1|few|TRBD1|TRBV12-3/TRBV12-4
CASSFSGQGGEQFF
TGTGCCAGCAGTTTTTCCGGACAGGGAGGTGAGCAGTTCTTC
>TRBJ2-7|-|-|TRBV20-1
CSARVGARPTMDF
TGCAGTGCTAGAGTAGGGGCTCGCCCCACCATGGACTTC
>TRBJ2-2|-|-|TRBV2
CASSLENTGELFF
TGTGCCAGCAGTCTAGAGAACACCGGGGAGCTGTTTTTT
>TRBJ1-1|few|TRBD1|TRBV20-1
CSAGPSGTGRGTEAFF
TGCAGTGCTGGGCCCTCCGGGACAGGGAGGGGGACTGAAGCTTTCTTT
>TRBJ2-7|-|-|TRBV7-8
CASSLAPGSGYEQYF
TGTGCCAGCAGCTTAGCGCCAGGGTCGGGATACGAGCAGTACTTC
>TRBJ2-5|once|-|TRBV6-2/TRBV6-3
CASSSLGQRETQYF
TGTGCCAGCAGTTCACTCGGACAGAGGGAGACCCAGTACTTC
>TRBJ2-7|-|TRBD1|TRBV20-1
CSARDPNRGTYEQYF
TGCAGTGCTAGAGATCCCAACAGGGGAACCTACGAGCAGTACTTC
>TRBJ1-2|few|-|TRBV12-3/TRBV12-4
CASSLNRRFTF
TGTGCCAGCAGTTTAAACCGAAGGTTTACCTTC
>TRBJ2-5|many|-|TRBV29-1
CSVLTGTGETQYF
TGCAGCGTCCTAACAGGGACGGGAGAGACCCAGTACTTC
>TRBJ1-2|-|-|TRBV6-1
CASSRDINYGYTF
TGTGCCAGCAGTCGGGACATTAACTATGGCTACACCTTC
>TRBJ2-7|-|-|TRBV2
CASTQPGRNYEQYF
TGTGCCAGCACCCAACCGGGACGGAACTACGAGCAGTACTTC
>TRBJ2-3|-|TRBD2|TRBV27
CASSLTSGADTQYF
TGTGCCAGCAGCCTGACTAGCGGGGCAGATACGCAGTATTTT
>TRBJ2-1|-|TRBD2|TRBV19
CASSISGPSYNEQFF
TGTGCCAGTAGTATTAGCGGGCCCTCCTACAATGAGCAGTTCTTC
>TRBJ2-1|-|TRBD1|TRBV2
CASSADQGVYNEQFF
TGTGCCAGCAGTGCGGACCAGGGGGTCTACAATGAGCAGTTCTTC
>TRBJ1-2|few|-|TRBV27
CASSSSGAHYGYTF
TGTGCCAGCAGTTCCTCGGGAGCCCACTATGGCTACACCTTC
>TRBJ2-7|-|-|TRBV18
CASSPPVWLGQSEQYF
TGTGCCAGCTCACCACCGGTTTGGCTAGGTCAGAGCGAGCAGTACTTC
>TRBJ1-5|-|-|TRBV27
CASSLKGLTGASNQPQHF
TGTGCCAGCAGTTTAAAGGGATTGACGGGGGCTAGCAATCAGCCCCAGCATTTT
>TRBJ2-3|few|-|TRBV7-9
CASSLERVTQYF
TGTGCCAGCAGCTTAGAACGGGTTACGCAGTATTTT
>TRBJ2-7|-|-|TRBV12-3/TRBV12-4
CASSPGGGDYEQYF
TGTGCCAGCAGTCCCGGAGGAGGGGACTACGAGCAGTACTTC
>TRBJ2-5|many|TRBD2|TRBV30
CAWPTGLAGVIQETQYF
TGTGCCTGGCCCACGGGACTAGCGGGAGTAATTCAAGAGACCCAGTACTTC
>TRBJ2-7|few|-|TRBV6-1
CASSEYQGSYF
TGTGCCAGCAGTGAATATCAGGGTAGCTACTTC
>TRBJ2-1|-|-|TRBV19
CASSPGTTFRFF
TGTGCCAGTAGCCCCGGGACCACTTTCCGGTTCTTC
>TRBJ1-4|-|-|TRBV19
CASSIDLGRELFF
TGTGCCAGTAGTATAGATCTAGGGAGGGAACTGTTTTTT
>TRBJ2-7|few|TRBD2|TRBV12-3/TRBV12-4
CASSLSTSGLPYEQYF
TGTGCCAGCAGTTTATCGACTAGCGGGCTCCCTTACGAGCAGTACTTC
>TRBJ1-2|few|-|TRBV2
CASSEGVGWNGYTF
TGTGCCAGCAGTGAGGGGGTAGGGTGGAATGGCTACACCTTC
>TRBJ2-7|-|TRBD2|TRBV28
CASSLGTTYEQYF
TGTGCCAGCAGTTTAGGGACTACCTACGAGCAGTACTTC
>TRBJ2-1|-|-|TRBV5-1
CASSKQANEQFF
TGCGCCAGCAGTAAACAGGCCAATGAGCAGTTCTTC
>TRBJ2-7|few|TRBD2|TRBV7-8
CASSSSPGLEQYF
TGTGCCAGCAGCTCGTCCCCGGGACTAGAGCAGTACTTC
>TRBJ2-5|few|TRBD2|TRBV5-6
CASSLGLSGRARGETQYF
TGTGCCAGCAGCTTGGGCCTTAGCGGGAGGGCCCGGGGGGAGACCCAGTACTTC
>TRBJ2-7|-|-|TRBV9
CASSVADGYEQYF
TGTGCCAGCAGCGTAGCGGACGGCTACGAGCAGTACTTC
>TRBJ1-2|few|TRBD1|TRBV6-1
CASSEFSDRGEGYTF
TGTGCCAGCAGTGAATTTAGCGACAGGGGCGAAGGCTACACCTTC
>TRBJ2-7|few|-|TRBV6-6
CASSYGGLQYEQYF
TGTGCCAGCAGTTACGGGGGACTCCAATACGAGCAGTACTTC
>TRBJ1-3|-|-|TRBV5-6
CASSLRGFRNTIYF
TGTGCCAGCAGCTTAAGGGGGTTTAGAAACACCATATATTTT
>TRBJ2-3|-|TRBD2|TRBV20-1
CSAEANSGGFTDTQYF
TGCAGTGCTGAGGCAAATAGCGGGGGATTCACAGATACGCAGTATTTT
>TRBJ2-3|-|TRBD1|TRBV19
CASSMGQSTDTQYF
TGTGCCAGTAGTATGGGACAGAGCACAGATACGCAGTATTTT
>TRBJ1-5|few|-|TRBV28
CASSLGGIYQPQHF
TGTGCCAGCAGTTTGGGAGGGATCTATCAGCCCCAGCATTTT
>TRBJ2-7|few|TRBD2|TRBV2
CASRQGLAAYEQYF
TGTGCCAGCAGACAGGGACTAGCAGCCTACGAGCAGTACTTC
>TRBJ2-7|many|TRBD2|TRBV27
CASSYSGSHSGYEQYF
TGTGCCAGCAGCTATAGCGGGAGCCACTCTGGATACGAGCAGTACTTC
>TRBJ1-1|-|TRBD1|TRBV6-1
CASRRTGGGGTEAFF
TGTGCCAGCAGGCGGACAGGGGGAGGGGGCACTGAAGCTTTCTTT
>TRBJ1-1|-|TRBD1|TRBV2
CASRGDRGLDEAFF
TGTGCCAGCAGGGGGGACAGGGGGCTTGATGAAGCTTTCTTT
>TRBJ2-7|few|TRBD1|TRBV12-3/TRBV12-4
CASSKGGQHYEQYF
TGTGCCAGCAGTAAAGGGGGACAGCACTACGAGCAGTACTTC
>TRBJ2-1|-|-|TRBV5-1
CASSTGANEQFF
TGCGCCAGCAGCACCGGGGCCAATGAGCAGTTCTTC